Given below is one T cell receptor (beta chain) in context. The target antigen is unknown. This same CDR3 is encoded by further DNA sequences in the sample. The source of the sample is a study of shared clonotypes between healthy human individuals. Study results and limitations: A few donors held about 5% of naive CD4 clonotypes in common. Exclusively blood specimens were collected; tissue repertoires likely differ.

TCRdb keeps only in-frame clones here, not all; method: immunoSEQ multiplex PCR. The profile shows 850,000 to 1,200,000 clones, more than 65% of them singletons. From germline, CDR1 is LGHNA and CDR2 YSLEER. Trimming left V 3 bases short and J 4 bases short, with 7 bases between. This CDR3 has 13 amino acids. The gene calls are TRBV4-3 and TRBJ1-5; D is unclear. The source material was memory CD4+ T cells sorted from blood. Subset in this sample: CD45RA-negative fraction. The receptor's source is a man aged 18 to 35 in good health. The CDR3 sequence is CASSQGGNQPQHF. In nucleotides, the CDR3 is TGCGCCAGCAGCCAGGGAGGGAATCAGCCCCAGCATTTT.